This entry lists 9 T cell receptor beta chains sequenced from one sample in a study of PD-1 blockade in classical Hodgkin lymphoma. With no exception, relapse followed autologous stem cell transplantation in all patients, and brentuximab vedotin exposure varied. TCRdb keeps only in-frame clones here, not all; method: immunoSEQ multiplex PCR. Here the sample spans 35,000 to 50,000 clones, over 65% being singletons. Sequenced here: peripheral blood mononuclear cells (PBMCs), sampled at baseline. These receptors were taken from a human donor with classical Hodgkin lymphoma.

V is TRBV23-1 and J is TRBJ2-1, with TRBD2 identical over 11 bases. TRBV23-1 is designated an ORF whose function remains uncertain. This CDR3 region has 17 residues. The V segment lost 3 bases and the J segment 5 bases; nucleotides outside the gene matches: 9. The CDR3 is CASSQASGRPTHNEQFF. The CDR3 nucleotides are TGCGCCAGCAGTCAGGCTAGCGGGAGGCCTACCCACAATGAGCAGTTCTTC.

This chain's CDR3 is CASSPGAEGTYEQYF. DNA for the CDR3: TGCGCCAGCAGCCCGGGGGCGGAAGGGACCTACGAGCAGTACTTC. The chain uses TRBV5-1 and TRBJ2-7; D may be TRBD1 or TRBD2 (6 bases each). CDR3 size: 15 residues. Germline lookup yields CDR1 SGHRS and CDR2 YFSETQ. The V end was cut by 4 bases, the J end by 2 bases, with 16 bases between.

This rearrangement joins TRBV7-9 to TRBJ1-1; 7 bases match TRBD1. The length of the CDR3 is 13 residues. The germline V gene has CDR1 SEHNR and CDR2 FQNEAQ (reference sequence). V was pared by 5 bases and J by 4 bases, with 4 bases of the junction left unmatched. This CDR3 reads CASSDGDSTEAFF. The CDR3 DNA follows: TGTGCCAGCAGCGATGGGGACAGCACTGAAGCTTTCTTT.

This clone is a singleton in its sample. The chain joins TRBV6-5 to TRBJ1-1; D is undetermined. This CDR3 contains 14 residues. V lost 2 bases and J 6 bases, leaving 13 bases between the germline ends. CDR1 and CDR2 from the germline V gene are MNHEY and SVGAGI. This CDR3 reads CASSYLRGGSEAFF. The CDR3 region has the DNA TGTGCCAGCAGTTACCTCAGAGGCGGGTCTGAAGCTTTCTTT.

V gene TRBV7-9 combines with J gene TRBJ1-1; no firm D call. CDR1 is SEHNR and CDR2 is FQNEAQ in the germline V gene (reference sequence). Deletions cut 2 bases from V and 1 base from J, with 5 bases between. The CDR3 totals 13 residues. CDR3 sequence reads: CASSLTWNTEAFF. CDR3 coding DNA: TGTGCCAGCAGCTTAACATGGAACACTGAAGCTTTCTTT.

This clone was observed a handful of times. The J gene is TRBJ2-5, the V gene TRBV10-2; the match to TRBD1 covers 9 bases. The germline gives CDR1 WSHSY, CDR2 SAAADI. The CDR3 has 13 residues. Trimming at V came to 4 bases and at J to 6 bases, leaving 3 bases not matched to a gene. The CDR3 DNA is TGCGCCAGCAGTGGGGACAGGGCAAAGACCCAGTACTTC. Protein: CASSGDRAKTQYF.

The rearrangement uses TRBV5-1 and TRBJ2-2; D may be TRBD1 (6 bases). The ends were cut back, 4 bases at V and 2 bases at J, with 12 bases in the middle. The CDR3 spans 15 residues. Per the germline V gene, CDR1 is SGHRS and CDR2 is YFSETQ. Here the CDR3 DNA reads TGCGCCAGCAGCCCAGACAGGCCTAACACCGGGGAGCTGTTTTTT. Translating it yields CASSPDRPNTGELFF.

J is TRBJ2-6 and V is TRBV4-2; D possibly matches TRBD1 or TRBD2 (5 bases each). The CDR3 runs to 16 residues. Per the germline V gene, CDR1 is LGHNA and CDR2 is YNFKEQ. Trimming took 2 bases from V and 3 from J, leaving 11 bases between them. CDR3 protein: CASSQQQGVGANVLTF. The CDR3 bases are TGTGCCAGCAGCCAACAGCAGGGAGTTGGGGCCAACGTCCTGACTTTC.

V usage is TRBV6-5 and J usage is TRBJ2-3; no firm D call. The germline gives CDR1 MNHEY, CDR2 SVGAGI. Trimming removed 7 bases from V and 0 bases from J, with 14 bases in between. CDR3 length: 15 residues. Here the CDR3 DNA reads TGTGCCAGCACCCCTTGGAAAGGTAGCACAGATACGCAGTATTTT. It encodes CASTPWKGSTDTQYF.